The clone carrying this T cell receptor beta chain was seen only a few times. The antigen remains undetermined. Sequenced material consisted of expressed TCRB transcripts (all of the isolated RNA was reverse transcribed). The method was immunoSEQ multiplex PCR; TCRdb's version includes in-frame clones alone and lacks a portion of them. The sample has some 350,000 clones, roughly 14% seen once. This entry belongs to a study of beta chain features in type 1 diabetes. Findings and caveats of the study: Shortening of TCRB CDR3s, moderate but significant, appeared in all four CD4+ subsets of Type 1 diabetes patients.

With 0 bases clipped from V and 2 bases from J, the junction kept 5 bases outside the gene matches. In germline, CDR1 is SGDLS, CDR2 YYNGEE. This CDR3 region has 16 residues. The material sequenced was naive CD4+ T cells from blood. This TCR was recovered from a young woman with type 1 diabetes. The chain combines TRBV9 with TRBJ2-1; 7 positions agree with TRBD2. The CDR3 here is CASSVERGPAYNEQFF. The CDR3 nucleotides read TGTGCCAGCAGCGTAGAGCGGGGCCCGGCCTACAATGAGCAGTTCTTC.